Included here is one T cell receptor (beta chain) sequence, with context. Assay used: immunoSEQ multiplex PCR; TCRdb lists only in-frame clones, some missing. The sample lists 95,000 or so clones, roughly four fifths occurring once. This record belongs to a study of blood T cell repertoires in COVID-19. Study overall: PBMCs, B-cell-depleted T cells, or T cells provided the cDNA or gDNA that made up the material.

Trimming left V 2 bases short and J 4 bases short, with 15 bases between. The CDR3 extends over 15 amino acids. CDR1 is SGHAT, CDR2 FQNNGV, per germline. Sequencing used peripheral blood. The chain is built from TRBV11-2 and TRBJ2-7; D is possibly TRBD1 (5 bases). This sequence was found in a human donor in a cohort sampled during active COVID-19. DNA of the CDR3: TGTGCCAGCAGCTTACCGAACAGGCCTCCTTACGAGCAGTACTTC. Protein sequence: CASSLPNRPPYEQYF.